Listed here are 18 T cell receptor beta chains from one sample, sequenced in a study of OX40 agonist ivuxolimab in advanced cancers. Using immunoSEQ multiplex PCR, the repertoire was profiled, and TCRdb retains in-frame clones only, with some absent. The top ten clones hold approximately 8.6% of a sample with about 83,000 clones, over 80% of them seen once. Sequences were derived from CD4+ or CD8+ T cells sorted from blood, sampled in a trial of the OX40 agonist ivuxolimab. The receptor set was obtained from an adult with an advanced solid tumor such as melanoma, head and neck, liver or kidney cancer.

This clone occurred once. V is TRBV2 and J is TRBJ2-1, with TRBD2 matching 13 bases. The CDR3 has 15 residues. CDR1 and CDR2 (germline): SNHLY, FYNNEI. Trimming removed 6 bases from V and 7 bases from J; junction bases left unmatched: 6. The CDR3 nucleotides read TGTGCCAGCAGCGGACTAGCGGGGGAATGGAATGAGCAGTTCTTC. It translates to CASSGLAGEWNEQFF.

The chain recombines TRBV11-2 with TRBJ1-5; D uncertain. The CDR3 consists of 13 residues. V was cut by 1 base and J by 7 bases, with 8 bases left in between. Germline CDR1 reads SGHAT; CDR2 reads FQNNGV. The CDR3 DNA follows: TGTGCCAGCAGCTTAGTGACCGGACAGCCCCAGCATTTT. Translated, it gives CASSLVTGQPQHF.

The V and J genes are TRBV7-6 and TRBJ1-2; TRBD1 might be the D (5 bases). Germline V gives CDR1 SGHVS, CDR2 FNYEAQ. V was shortened by 4 bases and J by 4 bases, with 13 bases between the two germline ends. The CDR3 extends over 14 amino acids. This CDR3 reads CASSSGAGFYGYTF. The CDR3 DNA is TGTGCCAGCAGCTCCGGGGCAGGGTTCTATGGCTACACCTTC.

The chain carries TRBV27 and TRBJ1-5, with 7 bases identical to TRBD1. Germline V gene data show CDR1 as MNHEY and CDR2 as SMNVEV (reference sequence). This CDR3 is 14 amino acids long. Trimming cost V 5 bases and J 4 bases; bases outside gene matches: 5. The CDR3 loop is CASSARQGNQPQHF. As DNA, the CDR3 is TGTGCCAGCAGTGCGAGACAGGGAAATCAGCCCCAGCATTTT.

The chain is built from TRBV13 and TRBJ2-3, with D maybe TRBD1 (5 bases). The germline CDR1 and CDR2 sequences are PRHDT and FYEKMQ (reference sequence). Trimming cost V 2 bases and J 13 bases, with 22 bases left between them. This CDR3 region has 15 residues. The CDR3, as DNA: TGTGCCAGCAGCTTAAGAGGTTTTGGGGCAGTCCATGAGTATTTT. This gives the protein CASSLRGFGAVHEYF.

The rearrangement joins TRBV5-8 to TRBJ2-1; 10 nucleotides align to TRBD2. This CDR3 has 15 residues. The V and J ends lost 5 bases and 3 bases, in that order; junction bases with no gene match: 5. CDR1 and CDR2 from the germline V gene are SGHTS and YDEGEE. CDR3 amino acids: CASRALAGVYNEQFF. The CDR3 DNA follows: TGTGCCAGCAGGGCTCTAGCGGGGGTCTACAATGAGCAGTTCTTC.

This clone was counted once. V usage is TRBV6-1 and J usage is TRBJ1-3; the D is unclear. Trimming removed 5 bases at V and 0 bases at J, with 11 bases between. In germline, CDR1 is MNHNS, CDR2 SASEGT. CDR3 length equals 15 residues. The CDR3 loop is CASSLGSSSGNTIYF. Written as DNA, the CDR3 is TGTGCCAGCAGTCTGGGGAGCTCCTCTGGAAACACCATATATTTT.

The genes are TRBV19 and TRBJ1-2; TRBD1 might be the D (6 bases). The germline V gene encodes CDR1 LNHDA and CDR2 SQIVND (reference sequence). The CDR3 sequence is 11 residues long. The CDR3 loop is CATGQFHGYTF. CDR3 DNA: TGTGCGACGGGACAATTTCATGGCTACACCTTC.

The chain couples TRBV4-3 to TRBJ2-7; weak D call: TRBD2 (5 bases). The CDR3 runs to 13 residues. V lost 3 bases and J lost 5, with 11 bases in between. Germline V gives CDR1 LGHNA, CDR2 YSLEER. The CDR3 spells CASSQVPGDEQYF. The CDR3 DNA sequence: TGCGCCAGCAGCCAGGTCCCCGGGGACGAGCAGTACTTC.

J is TRBJ2-7 and V is TRBV5-6, with D unresolved. Trimming left V 3 bases short and J 4 bases short, with 11 bases between. CDR1 is SGHDT, CDR2 YYEEEE, per germline. CDR3 length: 13 amino acids. CDR3 bases: TGTGCCAGCAGCTCCCCACCTAAGTACGAGCAGTACTTC. This gives the protein CASSSPPKYEQYF.

The chain carries TRBV27 and TRBJ2-2; D gene ambiguous. This CDR3 is 16 amino acids long. Trimming removed 4 bases at V and 0 bases at J, with 12 bases between. From germline, CDR1 is MNHEY and CDR2 SMNVEV (reference sequence). Written as DNA, the CDR3 is TGTGCCAGCAGTTCAATCGGGTTCGCGAACACCGGGGAGCTGTTTTTT. Encoded protein: CASSSIGFANTGELFF.

The chain carries TRBV25-1 and TRBJ1-5; D unresolved. CDR1 and CDR2 (germline): MGHDK, SYGVNS. V gave up 4 bases and J gave up 1 base, with 11 bases separating them. The CDR3 contains 15 residues. CDR3 loop: CASSASGLSNQPQHF. In nucleotides, the CDR3 is TGTGCCAGCAGTGCGTCAGGCCTAAGCAATCAGCCCCAGCATTTT.

This clone was detected once. The V and J genes are TRBV6-5 and TRBJ2-7; TRBD1 might be the D (6 bases). With 4 bases removed from V and 3 bases from J, the gap between germline ends came to 13 bases. The CDR3 covers 14 residues. Germline loops: CDR1 MNHEY, CDR2 SVGAGI. CDR3 nucleotide sequence: TGTGCCAGCAGTTTCCTGGAGGACAGCTACGAGCAGTACTTC. It is translated as CASSFLEDSYEQYF.

This clone showed up just once. Other DNA sequences of this sample code for an identical CDR3. The rearrangement joins TRBV13 to TRBJ2-5; the D is unclear. The V gene lost 2 bases and the J gene lost 2 bases, with 0 bases spanning the gap. The length of the CDR3 is 11 residues. Germline V gives CDR1 PRHDT, CDR2 FYEKMQ (reference sequence). The CDR3 sequence is CASSLQETQYF. DNA of the CDR3: TGTGCCAGCAGCTTACAAGAGACCCAGTACTTC.

V is TRBV4-1 and J is TRBJ1-2; no reliable D call. The V end lost 0 bases, the J end lost 2 bases, and 10 bases lay between the germline ends. Germline CDR1 is MGHRA and CDR2 is YSYEKL. This CDR3 spans 15 amino acids. CDR3 nucleotides: TGCGCCAGCAGCCAAGAGGTGTTTCTGAACTATGGCTACACCTTC. It translates to CASSQEVFLNYGYTF.

This chain links TRBV4-1 with TRBJ2-7, with 7 nucleotides matching TRBD1. The V and J ends lost 4 bases and 2 bases, in that order; junction bases with no gene match: 5. CDR3 length: 14 residues. Per the germline V gene, CDR1 is MGHRA and CDR2 is YSYEKL. The CDR3: CASSLQGSAYEQYF. The CDR3 DNA reads as TGCGCCAGCAGCCTACAGGGGAGCGCCTACGAGCAGTACTTC.

V is TRBV5-4 and J is TRBJ2-2; D gene unclear. Trimming removed 2 bases from V and 0 bases from J, with 14 bases in between. The germline CDR1 and CDR2 sequences are SGHNT and YYREEE (reference sequence). The CDR3 length is 17 residues. CDR3 sequence (DNA): TGTGCCAGCAGCTTATCTCCCCGACACTCGAACACCGGGGAGCTGTTTTTT. Translation: CASSLSPRHSNTGELFF.

This chain uses TRBV29-1 with TRBJ2-2; D might be TRBD1 (5 bases). The CDR3 consists of 13 residues. V was shortened by 4 bases and J by 4 bases, with 10 bases between the two germline ends. Germline V gives CDR1 SQVTM, CDR2 ANQGSEA. CDR3 bases: TGCAGCGTTGTAGGCAGGGCCACCGGGGAGCTGTTTTTT. It translates to CSVVGRATGELFF.